This record concerns one T cell receptor (beta chain) sequence. Its recognized antigen is unknown. The sample holds no much larger clone one base away, and base qualities are not on file. Every donor in the study was a healthy Caucasian. The twin cohort comprised three pairs of female monozygotic twins, all aged roughly 18 to 29 years. CD4+ and CD8+ T cell populations were isolated with positive isolation kits from Invitrogen. This specimen comes from a study of identical twins (dated by TCRdb to the mid-2010s). Regarding the complete study: To test whether fetal clonotypes persist, the study used deep sequencing on TCR alpha and beta repertoires from monozygotic twins, unrelated adults of various ages, and cord blood. To rule out contamination, the twin experiments were replicated at different times with different library preparation protocols.

The library was made by 5' RACE. Sequencing instrument: Illumina HiSeq 2000. Template switching added a universal primer binding site, and the final cDNA carried a unique molecular identifier that allowed TCR cDNA molecules to be counted accurately. Specific primers in the conserved constant-segment region were used to synthesize first-strand cDNA for TCR alpha and beta chains. To control for contamination, every cDNA library carried two barcodes: a SMART-Mk sample barcode plus Illumina barcodes. Two successive PCR steps introduced TruSeq adapter sequences along with Illumina sample barcodes. The Illumina HiSeq platform was used with custom primers to sequence TCR alpha and beta cDNA libraries. In the source study's methods: MiGEC processed the raw reads to extract unique molecular identifiers, while MiXCR was used to determine the CDR3 positions. Recombination models were inferred per individual with the repgenHMM and IGoR tools using an EM algorithm. Shared clonotypes were analyzed with the tcR package in R, and sharing was normalized by the product of cloneset sizes. To study raw recombination without the effects of thymic and clonal selection, out-of-frame nonproductive sequences were analyzed. The raw public data were reprocessed by TCRdb itself: fastp quality trimming at Q25, MiXCR clonotype calling, in-frame beta chains only. CDR3 protein sequences are deduplicated, and each keeps its most common genes and DNA. The V and J calls here are based on TCRdb, not the publication. The sample data list approximately 350,000 distinct CDR3 sequences, and approximately 13% of these were observed just once. Clones ranked in the top ten supply approximately 7.6% of the sample.

Paper-wide results and their limitations: Out-of-frame TCR alpha sequences shared between twins showed an excess of low generation-probability sequences compared with coincidental sharing between unrelated individuals. Abundant cord blood beta clonotypes had fewer insertions, young adult naive repertoires showed a similar but weaker trend, and memory repertoires showed no such trend. Zero-insertion analyses could be partly confounded by invariant T cells such as MAIT and iNKT, although diverse VJ usage argued against such confounding for most clonotypes. Recombination models systematically underestimated out-of-frame TCR alpha sharing in monozygotic twins but agreed with sharing between unrelated individuals. A weaker excess of twin sharing was found in beta out-of-frame sequences because the signal-to-noise ratio was lowered by fewer shared sequences. Because the same donors could not be followed over many years, the conclusions depended on cross-sectional statistical analysis.

Trimming removed 7 bases from V and 2 bases from J, leaving 12 bases between the germline ends. Spanning cysteine to phenylalanine, the CDR3 consists of 13 amino acids. The retained sequence is limited to the CDR3, 39 bases, with the frame set at the first base. Per the germline V gene, MDHEN is the CDR1 and SYDVKM is the CDR2. The data were also submitted as part of a second study, on yellow fever vaccine responses in identical twins. The second study reports: According to the authors, in identical twins the way T cells responded to vaccination appeared partly convergent and partly personalized. In the study, vaccine-responding T cell clones were precisely tracked in identical twins.

Sequencing was carried out using CD8+ T cells sorted from blood. The V and J segments used are TRBV28 and TRBJ2-7, and TRBD2 may be the D gene, going by 5 matching bases. The sequence was collected from a woman between 18 and 30 years old in good health. CDR3 reads: CASTVGVTYEQYF. The DNA sequence is given as TGTGCCAGCACGGTCGGGGTAACCTACGAGCAGTACTTC.